This TCR beta chain was observed in a study of shared clonotypes between healthy human individuals. With 2 bases removed from V and 8 bases from J, the gap between germline ends came to 4 bases. The CDR3 has 11 residues. Germline V gene data show CDR1 as MDHEN and CDR2 as SYDVKM. Study findings and constraints: The study generally estimated greater richness for naive than memory subsets. All-four-donor shared clonotypes had higher generation probabilities than non-shared clonotypes did.

Several immunoSEQ plates received, in even portions, the genomic DNA of each subset. The table came from immunoSEQ multiplex PCR; TCRdb's copy has only in-frame clones and leaves some out. The profile shows hundreds of thousands of clones, around 72% of them singletons. Study donors comprised healthy, HIV-negative adults devoid of recent acute infection or vaccination. About this clone itself: Its specificity is not known.

This sequence joins TRBV28 and TRBJ2-1, with D uncertain. The sequenced sample was memory CD4+ T cells sorted from blood. Subset specified: CD45RA-negative fraction. This sequence was found in a man aged 30 to 39 in good health. CDR3 amino acids: CASSLTDEQFF. The CDR3 DNA sequence: TGTGCCAGCAGTTTAACGGATGAGCAGTTCTTC.